This T cell receptor beta chain appears in the sequencing data of a study of radiotherapy plus CTLA-4 blockade in lung cancer. Profiled with immunoSEQ multiplex PCR; TCRdb holds only in-frame clones, not every one. The sample contains about 43,000 clones, about 70% of which appear only once. With respect to this clone: The antigen remains unidentified.

Chemo-refractory metastatic non-small-cell lung cancer patients received focal radiation with ipilimumab CTLA-4 blockade. Study-level results: There was expansion of tumor-derived TCR clones in blood after radiotherapy plus ipilimumab.

The CDR3 is 15 residues long. V gave up 7 bases and J gave up 4 bases, with 20 bases separating them. Germline V gene data show CDR1 as SGHTA and CDR2 as FQGNSA. This chain uses TRBV7-2 with TRBJ2-7; a weak D match, TRBD1 (7 bases). The sample was peripheral blood, taken from a patient treated with radiotherapy plus ipilimumab. The sequence was collected from a human donor with non-small cell lung cancer who had a partial response to radiotherapy plus ipilimumab. The CDR3 DNA sequence: TGTGCCAGCACCCGAGGGGGGACAGAATCTTACGAGCAGTACTTC. This translates into CASTRGGTESYEQYF.